This T cell receptor beta chain appears in the sequencing data of a study of identical twins. Study-level points and caveats: Insertions ran lower in abundant cord blood beta clonotypes, though not in memory repertoires. Invariant populations such as MAIT and iNKT cells could partly muddle zero-insertion analyses. For out-of-frame beta sequences, excess twin sharing was weaker.

With V trimmed by 0 bases and J by 3 bases, 1 base remained unmatched. The CDR3 spans 15 residues. Germline lookup yields CDR1 SGHTA and CDR2 FQGNSA. TCRdb used MiXCR to reprocess the 5' RACE reads, holding one entry per CDR3 protein. The sample contains around 1.7 million distinct CDR3 sequences, roughly a third of which appear only once. This clonotype came up many times. The antigen is unknown. Sequencing was done on a sample of cord blood. The TCR originated in a newborn girl in good health. The chain joins TRBV7-2 to TRBJ1-2; 10 positions agree with TRBD1. The CDR3 coding sequence is TGTGCCAGCAGCTTAGCCGGGACAGGGGACTATGGCTACACCTTC. This translates into CASSLAGTGDYGYTF.